This T cell receptor beta chain is drawn from a study of blood T cell repertoires in COVID-19. For the study at large: Samples representing acute and convalescent COVID-19 were sourced from the United States, Italy and Spain.

Here immunoSEQ multiplex PCR was the method, and the copy in TCRdb shows in-frame clones only, minus some. Among tens of thousands of clones, 80% to 85% were seen once, and the ten largest hold 28%. In germline, CDR1 is SGHRS, CDR2 YFSETQ. The CDR3 contains 13 residues. Trimming removed 0 bases at V and 8 bases at J, with 11 bases between. The source of this sequence is a woman of 80 years or more with active or convalescent COVID-19. This sequence joins TRBV5-1 and TRBJ1-1; D uncertain. Material: peripheral blood. CDR3 sequence (DNA): TGCGCCAGCAGCTTGGCCTCGTGGGAGGAAGCTTTCTTT. Its translation: CASSLASWEEAFF.